This entry lists 11 T cell receptor beta chains sequenced from one sample in a study of early stage breast cancer tumors. Generated by immunoSEQ multiplex PCR, the TCRdb table keeps only in-frame clones and is missing some. The sample has fewer than 50,000 clones; around 70% are singletons. Specimen: blood. Source of these receptors: a person aged 45 to 59 with breast cancer.

V gene TRBV7-2 combines with J gene TRBJ2-5; 8 nucleotides align to TRBD2. Germline loops: CDR1 SGHTA, CDR2 FQGNSA. After removal of 2 bases from V and 4 bases from J, the junction contained 9 bases not matched to a gene. The length of the CDR3 is 16 residues. The CDR3 spells CASSLNSAGGAETQYF. For the CDR3, the DNA is TGTGCCAGCAGCTTAAATTCCGCGGGGGGCGCAGAGACCCAGTACTTC. The variable domain in full, with the rest retrieved from reference TRBV7-2 and TRBJ2-5, is GAGVSQSPSNKVTEKGKDVELRCDPISGHTALYWYRQSLGQGLEFLIYFQGNSAPDKSGLPSDRFSAERTGGSVSTLTIQRTQQEDSAVYLCASSLNSAGGAETQYFGPGTRLLVL.

This rearrangement joins TRBV6-1 to TRBJ1-2; 7 positions agree with TRBD1. V dropped 8 bases and J dropped 5; count of bases not matched to a gene: 14. CDR1 is MNHNS, CDR2 SASEGT, per germline. The CDR3 extends over 15 amino acids. The chain's CDR3 is CASFAGGTALYGYTF. The CDR3 region has the DNA TGTGCCAGCTTCGCCGGCGGGACAGCCCTTTATGGCTACACCTTC.

This clone was counted a few times. V gene TRBV2 combines with J gene TRBJ2-1; a weak D match, TRBD2 (5 bases). V was trimmed by 6 bases and J by 8 bases, leaving 11 bases between them. The CDR3 has 12 amino acids. Germline V gene lookup returns CDR1 SNHLY and CDR2 FYNNEI. The CDR3 bases are TGTGCCAGCAGATTACTAGTGGATGAGCAGTTCTTC. Translated: CASRLLVDEQFF.

The genes are TRBV10-2 and TRBJ2-7; TRBD2 matches at 16 bases. V gave up 4 bases and J gave up 1 base; unmatched junction bases: 7. The CDR3 is 18 amino acids. Germline V gene sequence: CDR1 WSHSY, CDR2 SAAADI. DNA for the CDR3: TGCGCCAGCAGTGGGGCAGGGACTAGCGGGAGGGCTTCCTACGAGCAGTACTTC. It translates to CASSGAGTSGRASYEQYF.

The chain recombines TRBV27 with TRBJ2-5; 7 nucleotides line up with TRBD2. Germline CDR1 and CDR2: MNHEY and SMNVEV (reference sequence). V dropped 8 bases and J dropped 4; count of bases not matched to a gene: 16. CDR3 length: 16 amino acids. The CDR3 here is CASSVGAGEFVETQYF. CDR3 coding DNA: TGTGCCAGCTCCGTCGGTGCGGGAGAGTTTGTAGAGACCCAGTACTTC.

A single count supports this clone. The chain uses TRBV7-2 and TRBJ1-6; 8 bases match TRBD1. CDR1 and CDR2 from the germline V gene are SGHTA and FQGNSA. V dropped 3 bases and J dropped 9; count of bases not matched to a gene: 10. CDR3 size: 16 residues. The CDR3 is CASSLGDRLRRSPLHF. CDR3 DNA: TGTGCCAGCAGCTTGGGGGACAGGCTGCGCCGTTCACCCCTCCACTTT.

This chain links TRBV6-1 with TRBJ2-7, with D unresolved. V was cut by 6 bases and J by 3 bases, with 15 bases left in between. This CDR3 is 14 amino acids long. The germline V gene encodes CDR1 MNHNS and CDR2 SASEGT. The CDR3 DNA reads TGTGCCAGCAGATTGGAGAATGGCCACTACGAGCAGTACTTC. Translation gives CASRLENGHYEQYF.

The rearrangement uses TRBV16 and TRBJ1-1; D perhaps matches TRBD1 (5 bases). Germline V lookup: CDR1 KGHSY, CDR2 FQNENV. The length of the CDR3 is 14 residues. V was trimmed by 0 bases and J by 5 bases, leaving 10 bases between them. The CDR3 coding sequence is TGTGCCAGCAGCCAATCTGGTAAGGGGACTGAAGCTTTCTTT. This encodes CASSQSGKGTEAFF.

The rearrangement joins TRBV6-1 to TRBJ2-5; D perhaps matches TRBD1 (5 bases). The CDR3 runs 14 residues. Trimming stripped 5 bases from V and 4 bases from J, with 14 bases between. Germline V gives CDR1 MNHNS, CDR2 SASEGT. The CDR3 here is CASSSDSAGETQYF. DNA of the CDR3: TGTGCCAGCAGTAGTGACAGTGCTGGAGAGACCCAGTACTTC.

The chain employs TRBV5-8 and TRBJ2-6; no clear D gene. Germline assignment: CDR1 SGHTS and CDR2 YDEGEE. Trimming left V 1 base short and J 5 bases short, with 10 bases between. This CDR3 is built from 15 residues. The CDR3 sequence is CASSLHSYRANVLTF. The CDR3 DNA reads as TGTGCCAGCAGCTTGCACAGCTACAGGGCCAACGTCCTGACTTTC.

The rearrangement joins TRBV10-3 to TRBJ1-1, with 8 bases aligning to TRBD1. From germline, CDR1 is ENHRY and CDR2 SYGVKD. The junction had 10 bases not matched to a gene; V was cut back by 3 bases and J by 4 bases. This CDR3 comprises 16 residues. In DNA form, the CDR3 reads TGTGCCATCAGTGACTCTCAGGGGGCGCTGGGCACTGAAGCTTTCTTT. Protein: CAISDSQGALGTEAFF.